This T cell receptor beta chain was obtained from a study of beta chain features in type 1 diabetes. Whole-study results and caveats: Type 1 diabetes patients showed a moderate but significant shortening of TCRB CDR3s in all four CD4+ subsets. PCR, the amplification step, might favor shorter templates, equally in patients and controls. The naive, central memory and Treg TCRB repertoires of patients appeared to be more similar to one another than those of healthy donors.

Expressed TCRB transcripts were sequenced, since all the RNA that had been isolated was reverse transcribed. Generated by immunoSEQ multiplex PCR, the TCRdb table keeps only in-frame clones and is missing some. The table has around 56,000 clones, about 47% seen once. On this clone itself: Its matching antigen is unknown.

V gave up 11 bases and J gave up 1 base, with 11 bases separating them. The germline V gene encodes CDR1 LNHDA and CDR2 SQIVND (reference sequence). CDR3 length: 13 amino acids. This sequence joins TRBV19 and TRBJ2-2, with D perhaps matching TRBD1 (5 bases). The sequenced sample consisted of Tregs from blood. The TCR was taken from a woman in her forties with type 1 diabetes. CDR3: CAGKGLNTGELFF. The CDR3, as DNA: TGTGCCGGCAAGGGGCTGAACACCGGGGAGCTGTTTTTT.